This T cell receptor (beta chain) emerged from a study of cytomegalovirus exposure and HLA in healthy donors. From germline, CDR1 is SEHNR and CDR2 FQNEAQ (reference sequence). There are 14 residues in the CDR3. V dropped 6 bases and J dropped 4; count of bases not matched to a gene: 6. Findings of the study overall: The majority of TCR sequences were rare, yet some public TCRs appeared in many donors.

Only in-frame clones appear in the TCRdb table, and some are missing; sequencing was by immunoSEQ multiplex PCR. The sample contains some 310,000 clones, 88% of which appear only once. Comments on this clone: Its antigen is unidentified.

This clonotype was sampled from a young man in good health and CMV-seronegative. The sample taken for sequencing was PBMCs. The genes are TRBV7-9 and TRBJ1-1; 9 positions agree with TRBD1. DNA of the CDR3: TGTGCCAGCAGGTCACAGGGGGCAATCACTGAAGCTTTCTTT. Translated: CASRSQGAITEAFF.